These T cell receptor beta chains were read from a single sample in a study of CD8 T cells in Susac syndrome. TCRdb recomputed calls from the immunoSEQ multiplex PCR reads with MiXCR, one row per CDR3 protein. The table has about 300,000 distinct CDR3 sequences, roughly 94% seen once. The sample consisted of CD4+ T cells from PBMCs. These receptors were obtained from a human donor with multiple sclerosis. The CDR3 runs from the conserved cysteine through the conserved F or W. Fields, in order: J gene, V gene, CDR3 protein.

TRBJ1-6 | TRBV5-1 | CASRLAYRDRNNSPLHF
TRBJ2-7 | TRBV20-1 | CSALGGPTYEQYF
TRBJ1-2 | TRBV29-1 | CSVERSGGAVNYGYTF
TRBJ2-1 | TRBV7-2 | CASSIGQLAGKNEQFF
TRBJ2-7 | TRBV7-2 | CASSPTLAYEQYF
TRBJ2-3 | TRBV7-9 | CASSHTNTQYF
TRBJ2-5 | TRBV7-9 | CASSFRRDRWTPEETQYF
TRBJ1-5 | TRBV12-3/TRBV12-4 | CASRDGTRNQPQHF
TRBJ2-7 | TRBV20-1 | CSALKLRSSYEQYF
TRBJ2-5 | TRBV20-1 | CSAGMTSGGRETQYF
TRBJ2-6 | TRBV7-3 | CASSLSGTSVANVLTF
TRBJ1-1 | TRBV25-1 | CASTGTATEAFF
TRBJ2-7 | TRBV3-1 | CASSQGPVNSYEQYF
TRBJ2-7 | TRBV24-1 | CATSAGIGEQYF
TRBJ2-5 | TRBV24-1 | CATSDPGGAGETQYF
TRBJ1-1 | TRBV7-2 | CASSLVGVPVTEAFF
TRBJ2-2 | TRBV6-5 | CASSYSRQPLNTGELFF
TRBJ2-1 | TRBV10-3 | CAISEGQVMARQFF
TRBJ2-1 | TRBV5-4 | CASSKNSGEAYNEQFF
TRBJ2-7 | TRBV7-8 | CASGRRALYEQYF
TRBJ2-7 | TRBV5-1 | CASGDRDLLEQYF
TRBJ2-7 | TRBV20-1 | CSARAGGGYEQYF
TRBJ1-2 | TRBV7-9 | CASSPGQTFNYGYTF
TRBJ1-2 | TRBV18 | CASSPPKYGTVAYGYTF
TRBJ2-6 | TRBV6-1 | CASTGTAGANVLTF
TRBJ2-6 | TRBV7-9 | CASSPIPTGSGANVLTF
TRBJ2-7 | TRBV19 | CASSYPSRSYEQYF
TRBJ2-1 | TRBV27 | CASSEPGLAVYNEQFF
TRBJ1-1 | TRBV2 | CASRTGGLTEAFF
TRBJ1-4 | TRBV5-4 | CASSWGTAPEKLFF
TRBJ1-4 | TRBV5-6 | CASSLNPGRNEKLFF
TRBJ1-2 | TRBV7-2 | CASSPVRGTSAGYTF
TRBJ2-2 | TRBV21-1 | CASSKGRDLNTGELFF
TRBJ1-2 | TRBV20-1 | CSAAPEVYGYTF
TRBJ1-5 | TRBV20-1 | CSALLGQGRRASNQPQHF
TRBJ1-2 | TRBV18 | CASSRDSTNGYTF
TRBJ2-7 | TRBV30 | CAWSGVQSEQYF
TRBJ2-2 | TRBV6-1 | CASSRDSNTGELFF
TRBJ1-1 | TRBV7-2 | CASSLGKNTEAFF
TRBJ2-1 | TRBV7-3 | CASSLRMGEQFF
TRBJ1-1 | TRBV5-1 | CASSFGGTGLNTEAFF
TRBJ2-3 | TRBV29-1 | CSVEGGASGRYRTDTQYF
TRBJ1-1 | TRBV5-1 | CASSLEAGKEEGAFF
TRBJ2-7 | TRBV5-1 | CASSLDSTSSSYEQYF
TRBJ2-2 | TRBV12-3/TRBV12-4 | CASSSRTGGNTGELFF
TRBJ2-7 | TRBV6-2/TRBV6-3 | CASSYYGTDYEQYF
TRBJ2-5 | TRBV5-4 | CASSRQASGRQETQYF
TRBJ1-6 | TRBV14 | CASSQRIWAKTYNSPLHF
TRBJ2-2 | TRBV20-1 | CSAQVTRETGELFF
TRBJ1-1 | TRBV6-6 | CASSYSRRPLNTEAFF
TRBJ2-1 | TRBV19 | CASSTPGLADEQFF
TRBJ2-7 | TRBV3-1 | CASSQVRGSGEQYF
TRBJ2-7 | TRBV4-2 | CASSPRGTGPTYEQYF
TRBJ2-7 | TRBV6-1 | CASSVGTVGPYEQYF
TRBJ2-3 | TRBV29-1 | CSVHTDTQYF
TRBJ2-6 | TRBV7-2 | CASRQGGTGANVLTF
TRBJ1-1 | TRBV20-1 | CSARALNGLSGEAFF
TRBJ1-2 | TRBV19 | CATRLVGGYGYTF
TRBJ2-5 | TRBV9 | CASSVDRGGAETQYF
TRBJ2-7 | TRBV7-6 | CASSSAGVEQYF